One and the same sample provided the 30 T cell receptor beta chains below, sequenced in a study of OX40 agonist ivuxolimab in advanced cancers. Data came from immunoSEQ multiplex PCR; TCRdb stores just in-frame clones and leaves some out. Counted here are more than 45,000 clones, 70% to 80% occurring once; the ten biggest clones make up roughly 1.2%. The specimen comprised CD4+ or CD8+ T cells sorted from blood, sampled in a trial of the OX40 agonist ivuxolimab. All receptors come from an adult with an advanced solid tumor such as melanoma, head and neck, liver or kidney cancer.

The chain couples TRBV19 to TRBJ2-7; TRBD1 agrees at 7 bases. Germline trimming cut 7 bases from V and 0 bases from J; bases unmatched to any gene: 6. Germline assignment: CDR1 LNHDA and CDR2 SQIVND (reference sequence). The CDR3 spans 14 residues. The CDR3 DNA is TGTGCCAGTACTCGGACAGGAAGCTCCTACGAGCAGTACTTC. Translated, it gives CASTRTGSSYEQYF.

The V call is TRBV6-6, the J call TRBJ2-3; D call uncertain. Germline assignment: CDR1 MNHNY and CDR2 SVGAGI (reference sequence). The CDR3 length is 13 residues. Trimming took off 2 bases at V and 3 bases at J, with 6 bases between the two ends. CDR3 in amino acids: CASSYQLTDTQYF. Written as DNA, the CDR3 is TGTGCCAGCAGTTACCAACTAACAGATACGCAGTATTTT.

The genes are TRBV5-4 and TRBJ2-3; D call uncertain. This CDR3 spans 15 amino acids. Per germline, CDR1 SGHNT and CDR2 YYREEE (reference sequence). Deletions cut 3 bases from V and 4 bases from J, with 15 bases between. The CDR3 region has the DNA TGTGCCAGCAGCTCGACAATAGGTGGGGCAGATACGCAGTATTTT. Translated: CASSSTIGGADTQYF.

The chain combines TRBV5-1 with TRBJ2-3; 7 bases align to TRBD1. The germline CDR1 and CDR2 sequences are SGHRS and YFSETQ. J was trimmed by 3 bases and V by 4 bases; bases with no gene match: 8. This CDR3 is built from 15 residues. The CDR3 loop is CASSTSDRLTDTQYF. In nucleotides, the CDR3 is TGCGCCAGCAGCACATCGGACAGGTTAACAGATACGCAGTATTTT. The variable domain in full, with the rest retrieved from reference TRBV5-1 and TRBJ2-3, is KAGVTQTPRYLIKTRGQQVTLSCSPISGHRSVSWYQQTPGQGLQFLFEYFSETQRNKGNFPGRFSGRQFSNSRSEMNVSTLELGDSALYLCASSTSDRLTDTQYFGPGTRLTVL.

A remark on this clone: Other DNA sequences in the sample encode the same CDR3. The V and J genes are TRBV7-8 and TRBJ1-2; D ambiguous. CDR3 length: 13 residues. The V and J ends lost 1 base and 3 bases respectively, with 6 bases between them. Germline V gives CDR1 SGHVS, CDR2 FQNEAQ. The CDR3 coding sequence is TGTGCCAGCAGCTTAGGGGTTGACTATGGCTACACCTTC. Its protein is CASSLGVDYGYTF.

The CDR3 is CASSPGTEDGEQFF. In nucleotides, the CDR3 is TGCGCCAGCAGCCCTGGGACAGAGGATGGTGAGCAGTTCTTC. The chain recombines TRBV5-1 with TRBJ2-1, with 7 bases that match TRBD1. Germline trimming cut 4 bases from V and 9 bases from J; bases unmatched to any gene: 10. The germline gives CDR1 SGHRS, CDR2 YFSETQ. The CDR3 consists of 14 residues. The full variable domain, its missing parts supplied by reference TRBV5-1 and TRBJ2-1, is KAGVTQTPRYLIKTRGQQVTLSCSPISGHRSVSWYQQTPGQGLQFLFEYFSETQRNKGNFPGRFSGRQFSNSRSEMNVSTLELGDSALYLCASSPGTEDGEQFFGPGTRLTVL.

The V gene is TRBV7-9, the J gene TRBJ1-1; D uncertain. Germline V lookup: CDR1 SEHNR, CDR2 FQNEAQ (reference sequence). Trimming took 5 bases from V and 2 from J, leaving 9 bases between them. The CDR3 has 13 amino acids. This CDR3 reads CASSRESNTEAFF. CDR3 DNA sequence: TGTGCCAGCAGCCGGGAAAGCAACACTGAAGCTTTCTTT. Filled out from reference TRBV7-9 and TRBJ1-1, the complete variable domain reads DTGVSQNPRHKITKRGQNVTFRCDPISEHNRLYWYRQTLGQGPEFLTYFQNEAQLEKSRLLSDRFSAERPKGSFSTLEIQRTEQGDSAMYLCASSRESNTEAFFGQGTRLTVV.

This chain links TRBV5-6 with TRBJ1-1; D is unclear. This CDR3 region has 15 residues. CDR1 is SGHDT, CDR2 YYEEEE, per germline. V lost 9 bases to trimming and J lost 1 base, with 19 bases between them. CDR3 region: CATSPGWARNTEAFF. The CDR3 DNA is TGTGCCACCTCCCCGGGGTGGGCTCGGAACACTGAAGCTTTCTTT.

The chain links TRBV13 to TRBJ2-5; tentatively, D is TRBD1 (5 bases). Germline loops: CDR1 PRHDT, CDR2 FYEKMQ (reference sequence). The V end lost 5 bases, the J end lost 1 base, and 11 bases lay between the germline ends. The CDR3 spans 14 residues. Here the CDR3 DNA reads TGTGCCAGCAGCCGACAGAGCTTCCAAGAGACCCAGTACTTC. It specifies CASSRQSFQETQYF.

The chain is built from TRBV5-1 and TRBJ2-1, with no clear D. This CDR3 has 13 amino acids. Trimming removed 4 bases at V and 10 bases at J, with 15 bases between. Germline CDR1 reads SGHRS; CDR2 reads YFSETQ. CDR3 protein: CASSPLVGAEQFF. CDR3 DNA: TGCGCCAGCAGCCCGCTCGTTGGCGCAGAGCAGTTCTTC.

This clone was seen a handful of times. The CDR3: CSVGGLTNTEAFF. CDR3 in DNA: TGCAGCGTGGGAGGACTTACCAACACTGAAGCTTTCTTT. V is TRBV29-1 and J is TRBJ1-1; D remains ambiguous. V gave up 6 bases and J gave up 2 bases, with 13 bases separating them. Germline values: CDR1 SQVTM, CDR2 ANQGSEA. The CDR3 consists of 13 residues. The full variable domain, completed using reference TRBV29-1 and TRBJ1-1, is SAVISQKPSRDICQRGTSLTIQCQVDSQVTMMFWYRQQPGQSLTLIATANQGSEATYESGFVIDKFPISRPNLTFSTLTVSNMSPEDSSIYLCSVGGLTNTEAFFGQGTRLTVV.

The V gene is TRBV5-5, the J gene TRBJ2-2; D might be TRBD1 (5 bases). V shed 3 bases and J shed 0 bases, with 9 bases lying between them. The CDR3 extends over 15 amino acids. Germline lookup yields CDR1 SGHKS and CDR2 YYEKEE (reference sequence). Written as DNA, the CDR3 is TGTGCCAGCAGCTCTGGACATTCGAACACCGGGGAGCTGTTTTTT. Amino acids: CASSSGHSNTGELFF.

This chain links TRBV5-1 with TRBJ1-5; D is uncertain. V gave up 4 bases and J gave up 3 bases, with 8 bases separating them. Germline loops: CDR1 SGHRS, CDR2 YFSETQ. The CDR3 runs to 13 residues. The CDR3 is CASSADPNQPQHF. The CDR3 DNA reads as TGCGCCAGCAGCGCGGACCCCAATCAGCCCCAGCATTTT. The full variable domain, completed using reference TRBV5-1 and TRBJ1-5, is KAGVTQTPRYLIKTRGQQVTLSCSPISGHRSVSWYQQTPGQGLQFLFEYFSETQRNKGNFPGRFSGRQFSNSRSEMNVSTLELGDSALYLCASSADPNQPQHFGDGTRLSIL.

The chain joins TRBV2 to TRBJ1-1, with 7 bases aligning to TRBD1. Unmatched junction bases numbered 8, after V lost 7 bases and J lost 6 bases. CDR1 is SNHLY and CDR2 is FYNNEI in the germline V gene. This CDR3 region has 13 residues. As DNA, the CDR3 is TGTGCCAGCAACAATAGACAGGGTGCTGAAGCTTTCTTT. Amino acids: CASNNRQGAEAFF.

The rearrangement joins TRBV5-1 to TRBJ2-7; the match to TRBD2 covers 11 bases. Per the germline V gene, CDR1 is SGHRS and CDR2 is YFSETQ. The CDR3 is 15 residues long. Unmatched junction bases numbered 7, after V lost 4 bases and J lost 4 bases. The DNA for the CDR3 is TGCGCCAGCAGCCTGACTAGCGGGATGGGTTACGAGCAGTACTTC. Translating gives CASSLTSGMGYEQYF.

The J gene is TRBJ2-5, the V gene TRBV29-1; 12 bases agree with TRBD2. CDR1 and CDR2 (germline): SQVTM, ANQGSEA. CDR3 length equals 17 residues. The ends lost 2 bases at V and 2 bases at J; junction bases unmatched: 9. CDR3 residues: CSVEYFTSGRWQETQYF. The DNA of the CDR3 is TGCAGCGTTGAATACTTTACTAGCGGGAGGTGGCAAGAGACCCAGTACTTC.

Judged by abundance, this clone is medium-sized (0.01 to 0.1%). The chain couples TRBV5-4 to TRBJ1-2; maybe TRBD1 (5 bases). CDR1 is SGHNT, CDR2 YYREEE, per germline (reference sequence). This CDR3 comprises 15 residues. The V end was cut by 0 bases, the J end by 3 bases, with 12 bases between. CDR3 coding DNA: TGTGCCAGCAGCTTGGGGGACCTGGGGGACTATGGCTACACCTTC. It translates to CASSLGDLGDYGYTF.

The rearrangement uses TRBV15 and TRBJ2-3; the match to TRBD2 covers 9 bases. Looked up from germline, CDR1 is LNHNV and CDR2 is YYDKDF (reference sequence). This CDR3 contains 16 residues. V was pared by 0 bases and J by 2 bases, with 3 bases of the junction left unmatched. CDR3 in amino acids: CATSRDASGATDTQYF. The DNA of the CDR3 is TGTGCCACCAGCAGAGACGCTAGCGGGGCCACAGATACGCAGTATTTT.

V gene TRBV18 combines with J gene TRBJ1-2; no definite D call. Germline CDR1 and CDR2: KGHSH and LQKENI. The CDR3 is 13 residues long. Trimming took off 2 bases at V and 4 bases at J, with 8 bases between the two ends. The DNA for the CDR3 is TGTGCCAGCTCACCAAGTTTAGGCTATGGCTACACCTTC. This translates into CASSPSLGYGYTF.

The chain is built from TRBV27 and TRBJ2-3; no firm D call. The V gene's germline CDR1 is MNHEY and CDR2 SMNVEV (reference sequence). V was clipped by 5 bases and J by 1 base, with 7 bases between them. The CDR3 has 13 residues. CDR3 protein: CASSNLGTDTQYF. The CDR3 DNA reads as TGTGCCAGCAGTAATTTGGGCACAGATACGCAGTATTTT.

This clone was counted a few times. The V call is TRBV5-1, the J call TRBJ2-1; D possibly uses TRBD1 or TRBD2 (6 bases each). The CDR3 length is 14 residues. CDR1 and CDR2 (germline): SGHRS, YFSETQ. V was pared by 3 bases and J by 4 bases, with 11 bases between. The CDR3 here is CASSSGGTYNEQFF. The CDR3 bases are TGCGCCAGCAGCTCCGGGGGCACTTACAATGAGCAGTTCTTC.

V gene TRBV25-1 combines with J gene TRBJ2-5, with D possibly being TRBD1 (6 bases). V was trimmed by 4 bases and J by 5 bases, leaving 17 bases between them. The CDR3 totals 15 residues. The germline CDR1 and CDR2 sequences are MGHDK and SYGVNS. The CDR3 bases are TGTGCCAGCAGTGGAGGGACATTTGGGAGCGAGACCCAGTACTTC. Its translation is CASSGGTFGSETQYF.

In the case of this clone: The junction departs from germline at one end; a sequencing error may be responsible. The chain couples TRBV10-3 to TRBJ2-7; 8 bases match TRBD2. The CDR3 sequence is 15 residues long. The V gene's germline CDR1 is ENHRY and CDR2 SYGVKD. CDR3 nucleotide sequence: TGTGCCAGCAGTGAAGAGGCTAGCGGGTCGTACGAGCAGTACTTC. The encoded protein is CASSEEASGSYEQYF.

The chain carries TRBV6-6 and TRBJ1-6; 9 bases align to TRBD1. The germline gives CDR1 MNHNY, CDR2 SVGAGI (reference sequence). Germline trimming cut 6 bases from V and 6 bases from J; bases unmatched to any gene: 6. The CDR3 extends over 15 amino acids. This CDR3 is CASREQGAFNSPLHF. The CDR3 DNA reads TGTGCCAGCAGGGAACAGGGGGCTTTTAATTCACCCCTCCACTTT.

This chain links TRBV30 with TRBJ1-6, with a possible D match to TRBD1 (5 bases). CDR3 length: 12 residues. V gave up 5 bases and J gave up 13 bases, with 15 bases separating them. Germline V lookup: CDR1 GTSNPN, CDR2 SVGIG (reference sequence). For the CDR3, the DNA is TGTGCCTGGGGCAGGGAGTTGACTCCCCTCCACTTT. Amino acid sequence: CAWGRELTPLHF.

The chain is built from TRBV5-1 and TRBJ2-3, with TRBD1 identical over 7 bases. The CDR3 spans 16 residues. J lost 4 bases, V lost 0 bases, and 8 bases had no gene match. In germline, CDR1 is SGHRS, CDR2 YFSETQ. CDR3 bases: TGCGCCAGCAGCTTGGGGAGGACAGGAGTCCCAGATACGCAGTATTTT. Translating it yields CASSLGRTGVPDTQYF.

This chain connects TRBV14 to TRBJ2-7, with D unresolved. The CDR3 is made up of 15 amino acids. The germline V gene has CDR1 SGHDN and CDR2 FVKESK. Deletions cut 2 bases from V and 2 bases from J, with 13 bases between. The CDR3 is CASSQLSGYAYEQYF. Here the CDR3 DNA reads TGTGCCAGCAGCCAATTATCGGGTTATGCCTACGAGCAGTACTTC.

This clone is a singleton in its sample. The chain carries TRBV7-6 and TRBJ1-5; 9 bases agree with TRBD1. This CDR3 comprises 14 residues. CDR1 and CDR2 (germline): SGHVS, FNYEAQ. After removal of 5 bases from V and 6 bases from J, the junction contained 5 bases not matched to a gene. In DNA form, the CDR3 reads TGTGCCAGCAGCCGAGACAGGGGGGTTCAGCCCCAGCATTTT. This encodes CASSRDRGVQPQHF.

This clone is medium-sized in the sample. The chain uses TRBV5-1 and TRBJ2-1; 8 bases align to TRBD2. Germline CDR1 is SGHRS and CDR2 is YFSETQ. The CDR3 spans 14 residues. J gave up 7 bases and V 2 bases, and 5 bases lay outside the gene matches. The CDR3 loop reads CASSLRGGENEQFF. In DNA form, the CDR3 reads TGCGCCAGCAGCTTACGGGGGGGCGAAAATGAGCAGTTCTTC.

The chain employs TRBV5-5 and TRBJ1-2; no clear D gene. CDR3 length: 13 amino acids. CDR1 is SGHKS, CDR2 YYEKEE, per germline (reference sequence). V was trimmed by 1 base and J by 0 bases, leaving 4 bases between them. The CDR3 DNA reads TGTGCCAGCAGCTTGTTAGCTAACTATGGCTACACCTTC. Its protein is CASSLLANYGYTF.